These 8 T cell receptor beta chains were all obtained from the same sample, sequenced in a study of T-cell reconstitution after alpha-beta-depleted transplantation in children. Unique molecular identifiers were incorporated into the prepared TCRbeta library. A single record per CDR3 protein comes from TCRdb applying MiXCR to the PCR reads. The sample carries 450,000 to 600,000 distinct CDR3 sequences, approximately 30% recorded once. This specimen consisted of PBMCs from the stem cell graft donor, obtained from the stem cell graft. The receptor source for this set is a human donor who donated a stem cell graft to a child with aplastic anemia.

The rearrangement uses TRBV29-1 and TRBJ2-1; 9 bases are shared with TRBD2. CDR3 length equals 15 residues. Germline lookup yields CDR1 SQVTM and CDR2 ANQGSEA. Germline trimming cut 7 bases from V and 5 bases from J; bases unmatched to any gene: 12. CDR3 protein: CSAPRTSGFNNEQFF. The DNA for the CDR3 is TGCAGCGCTCCCAGAACTAGCGGGTTTAACAATGAGCAGTTCTTC.

This clonotype was picked up a small number of times. V is TRBV18 and J is TRBJ2-1, with 8 bases aligning to TRBD2. The ends lost 0 bases at V and 6 bases at J; junction bases unmatched: 10. Germline V gives CDR1 KGHSH, CDR2 LQKENI. The CDR3 contains 17 residues. The CDR3 DNA sequence: TGTGCCAGCTCACCACCTTCACTAGCGGATCCCTCCAATGAGCAGTTCTTC. Translated, it gives CASSPPSLADPSNEQFF.

Concerning this clonotype: It is likely a read error, because the conserved phenylalanine at the end of the CDR3 is missing. V gene TRBV24-1 combines with J gene TRBJ1-1; D perhaps matches TRBD1 (6 bases). V was shortened by 7 bases and J by 7 bases, with 15 bases between the two germline ends. This CDR3 has 13 residues. The germline gives CDR1 KGHDR, CDR2 SFDVKD. The CDR3 loop reads CATSSRQAGEAFL. The CDR3 DNA sequence: TGTGCCACCAGCTCCCGACAGGCGGGTGAAGCTTTCCTT.

The chain joins TRBV29-1 to TRBJ1-5; tentatively, D is TRBD1 (6 bases). The CDR3 runs 15 residues. Trimming pared 7 bases from V and 4 bases from J, leaving 20 bases between. Germline assignment: CDR1 SQVTM and CDR2 ANQGSEA. The DNA of the CDR3 is TGCAGCGCACGAACCGGGGTGGGGGCGAATCAGCCCCAGCATTTT. It is translated as CSARTGVGANQPQHF.

The rearrangement joins TRBV9 to TRBJ2-7, with a tentative D call TRBD1 (5 bases). CDR1 is SGDLS and CDR2 is YYNGEE in the germline V gene. CDR3 size: 16 residues. Trimming shortened V by 0 bases and J by 5 bases, and 18 bases separated the two germline ends. CDR3 nucleotides: TGTGCCAGCAGCGTAGAAAGTATTTGGGGCATGCACGAGCAGTACGTC. It translates to CASSVESIWGMHEQYV.

The table lists this clonotype with a few counts. The chain is built from TRBV29-1 and TRBJ2-1; 8 positions match TRBD2. CDR1 SQVTM and CDR2 ANQGSEA come from the germline V gene. Germline trimming cut 1 base from V and 3 bases from J; bases unmatched to any gene: 5. The CDR3 contains 15 residues. The CDR3 DNA reads as TGCAGCGTTGAAGTGAGCGGGAGCAGCTACAATGAGCAGTTCTTC. It encodes CSVEVSGSSYNEQFF.

This chain joins TRBV18 and TRBJ1-1; 7 positions agree with TRBD1. CDR3 length equals 15 residues. Losses at the gene ends were 3 bases for V and 4 bases for J; bases not matched to a gene: 8. The germline gives CDR1 KGHSH, CDR2 LQKENI. CDR3 bases: TGTGCCAGCTCACCGATGCCGTCAGGGGGCACTGAAGCTTTCTTT. Protein: CASSPMPSGGTEAFF.

This clonotype was observed a few times. The chain combines TRBV7-3 with TRBJ2-1; D is ambiguous. Germline CDR1 SGHTA, CDR2 FQGTGA. Deletions cut 4 bases from V and 3 bases from J, with 13 bases between. This CDR3 region has 15 residues. The CDR3 coding sequence is TGTGCCAGCAGCTCCGGCCAGGCTAACTACAATGAGCAGTTCTTC. Translating gives CASSSGQANYNEQFF.